These 17 T cell receptor beta chains share one sample of origin, sequenced in a study of blood T cell repertoires in COVID-19. TCRdb keeps only in-frame clones here, not all; method: immunoSEQ multiplex PCR. The sample holds about 280,000 clones, under 95% seen once. The sample taken for sequencing was PBMCs or T cells enriched from blood (not recorded which). Source of these receptors: a man aged 35 to 55 who had been exposed to COVID-19.

This clone showed up just a few times. V gene TRBV5-1 combines with J gene TRBJ2-3, with D possibly TRBD1 on 6 matching bases. Germline V lookup: CDR1 SGHRS, CDR2 YFSETQ. V was pared by 2 bases and J by 2 bases, with 27 bases between. This CDR3 spans 20 amino acids. The CDR3 nucleotides are TGCGCCAGCAGCTTCTATTTTCCGGGACAATTAGTCCGTATCACAGATACGCAGTATTTT. It specifies CASSFYFPGQLVRITDTQYF.

This clone appeared once. V gene TRBV24-1 combines with J gene TRBJ1-1; 7 bases match TRBD1. The CDR3 runs to 14 residues. V shed 8 bases, J shed 4 bases, and the junction held 9 bases outside the gene matches. Germline CDR1 KGHDR, CDR2 SFDVKD. CDR3 residues: CATTDRVLVTEAFF. In DNA form, the CDR3 reads TGTGCCACCACTGACAGGGTGCTTGTCACTGAAGCTTTCTTT.

The chain carries TRBV11-2 and TRBJ1-1; tentatively, D is TRBD1 (6 bases). Trimming took off 8 bases at V and 3 bases at J, with 16 bases between the two ends. The CDR3 covers 14 residues. CDR1 and CDR2 (germline): SGHAT, FQNNGV. The CDR3 DNA reads TGTGCCAGCGGGCAGGGGCGGGTGGACACTGAAGCTTTCTTT. Translation gives CASGQGRVDTEAFF.

This CDR3 is CASSRDSNQPQHF. CDR3 DNA sequence: TGTGCCAGCAGTCGGGATAGCAATCAGCCCCAGCATTTT. The chain carries TRBV28 and TRBJ1-5, with no clear D. This CDR3 is built from 13 residues. The germline CDR1 and CDR2 sequences are MDHEN and SYDVKM. Trimming took off 5 bases at V and 0 bases at J, with 5 bases between the two ends.

In its sample, this clone was seen a few times. The genes are TRBV10-3 and TRBJ2-1; D ambiguous. This CDR3 is built from 16 residues. Trimming stripped 5 bases from V and 0 bases from J, with 14 bases between. Germline CDR1 and CDR2: ENHRY and SYGVKD. CDR3 residues: CAISTPTSSSYNEQFF. CDR3 in DNA: TGTGCCATCAGTACACCGACATCAAGCTCCTACAATGAGCAGTTCTTC.

The V call is TRBV25-1, the J call TRBJ2-3; D uncertain. Trimming removed 7 bases from V and 4 bases from J, with 12 bases in between. This CDR3 has 13 residues. CDR1 MGHDK and CDR2 SYGVNS come from the germline V gene. The CDR3 bases are TGTGCCAGCACAGGTTATTACGCAGATACGCAGTATTTT. It codes for CASTGYYADTQYF. Combining the CDR3 with reference TRBV25-1 and TRBJ2-3 gives the whole variable domain EADIYQTPRYLVIGTGKKITLECSQTMGHDKMYWYQQDPGMELHLIHYSYGVNSTEKGDLSSESTVSRIRTEHFPLTLESARPSHTSQYLCASTGYYADTQYFGPGTRLTVL.

The rearrangement uses TRBV7-3 and TRBJ2-1; no firm D call. The CDR3 covers 14 residues. Germline V CDR1 and CDR2: SGHTA, FQGTGA. Between the trimmed V and J ends, which lost 5 bases and 0 bases, there was a span of 8 bases. CDR3 nucleotide sequence: TGTGCCAGCAGCCCAACCAGCTCCTACAATGAGCAGTTCTTC. It codes for CASSPTSSYNEQFF.

This chain's CDR3 is CASFRQGKQPQHF. The CDR3 DNA follows: TGTGCCAGCTTCCGACAGGGGAAACAGCCCCAGCATTTT. J is TRBJ1-5 and V is TRBV28; 8 bases map to TRBD1. The CDR3 runs 13 residues. V was pared by 8 bases and J by 7 bases, with 7 bases of the junction left unmatched. Germline V CDR1 and CDR2: MDHEN, SYDVKM. Filled out from reference TRBV28 and TRBJ1-5, the complete variable domain reads DVKVTQSSRYLVKRTGEKVFLECVQDMDHENMFWYRQDPGLGLRLIYFSYDVKMKEKGDIPEGYSVSREKKERFSLILESASTNQTSMYLCASFRQGKQPQHFGDGTRLSIL.

This chain connects TRBV7-2 to TRBJ2-1, with 7 bases aligning to TRBD1. J was trimmed by 4 bases and V by 0 bases; bases with no gene match: 3. The CDR3 is 15 amino acids. The germline V gene encodes CDR1 SGHTA and CDR2 FQGNSA. CDR3 DNA: TGTGCCAGCAGCTTAGCGGGACAGACTTACAATGAGCAGTTCTTC. Translated: CASSLAGQTYNEQFF.

The rearrangement joins TRBV28 to TRBJ1-2, with D hard to call. V lost 2 bases to trimming and J lost 0 bases, with 10 bases between them. The CDR3 consists of 15 residues. The V gene's germline CDR1 is MDHEN and CDR2 SYDVKM. CDR3 residues: CASSLGPGTNYGYTF. For the CDR3, the DNA is TGTGCCAGCAGTTTAGGCCCAGGAACTAACTATGGCTACACCTTC.

Here the CDR3 DNA reads TGCGCCAGCAGTGAGTCGCCCGGGACTAGCGCCCTGAGCTCCTACGAGCAGTACTTC. Translated: CASSESPGTSALSSYEQYF. The chain has TRBV10-1 and TRBJ2-7; TRBD2 matches at 10 bases. The CDR3 extends over 19 amino acids. Germline V gives CDR1 WNHNN, CDR2 SYGVQD (reference sequence). With V trimmed by 0 bases and J by 0 bases, 11 bases remained unmatched.

The chain combines TRBV4-1 with TRBJ2-3, with D possibly TRBD2 on 7 matching bases. CDR3 length: 14 amino acids. Trimming left V 3 bases short and J 4 bases short, with 11 bases between. Germline values: CDR1 MGHRA, CDR2 YSYEKL. This CDR3 is CASSQWGGPDTQYF. The CDR3 nucleotides read TGCGCCAGCAGCCAGTGGGGGGGCCCAGATACGCAGTATTTT.

This chain connects TRBV19 to TRBJ2-2; 8 bases are shared with TRBD1. The V gene's germline CDR1 is LNHDA and CDR2 SQIVND (reference sequence). J was trimmed by 2 bases and V by 4 bases; bases with no gene match: 6. This CDR3 comprises 16 residues. This chain's CDR3 is CASSTSDRVNTGELFF. CDR3 bases: TGTGCCAGTAGTACCTCGGACAGGGTAAACACCGGGGAGCTGTTTTTT. Full variable domain (rest looked up from reference TRBV19 and TRBJ2-2): DGGITQSPKYLFRKEGQNVTLSCEQNLNHDAMYWYRQDPGQGLRLIYYSQIVNDFQKGDIAEGYSVSREKKESFPLTVTSAQKNPTAFYLCASSTSDRVNTGELFFGEGSRLTVL.

The V and J genes are TRBV30 and TRBJ2-2; 7 nucleotides align to TRBD1. J was trimmed by 6 bases and V by 5 bases; bases with no gene match: 9. The CDR3 runs to 14 residues. Germline loops: CDR1 GTSNPN, CDR2 SVGIG (reference sequence). CDR3 amino acids: CAWRPGQVAGELFF. The CDR3 region has the DNA TGTGCCTGGCGGCCTGGACAGGTGGCCGGGGAGCTGTTTTTT.

As regards this clone: Germline is not matched at one junction end, which may reflect a read error. At the DNA level, this CDR3 is encoded by other sequences in the same sample as well. The chain carries TRBV9 and TRBJ2-7, with 9 bases matching TRBD2. There are 15 residues in the CDR3. Germline V lookup: CDR1 SGDLS, CDR2 YYNGEE. The DNA for the CDR3 is TGTGCCAGCAGCCCTCGTAGCGGGGGCTACGACGAGCAGTACTTT. The encoded protein is CASSPRSGGYDEQYF.

The chain links TRBV27 to TRBJ2-7; weak D call: TRBD1 (6 bases). Germline-derived CDR1 and CDR2 are MNHEY and SMNVEV (reference sequence). The V gene lost 3 bases and the J gene lost 6 bases, with 12 bases spanning the gap. This CDR3 is 13 amino acids long. CDR3 DNA: TGTGCCAGCAGTTTTGTTGTAGGGGGCGAGCAGTACTTC. Its translation is CASSFVVGGEQYF.

The CDR3 reads CASSQTSGGPDEQYF. CDR3 bases: TGTGCCAGCAGCCAAACTAGCGGGGGGCCCGACGAGCAGTACTTC. This chain uses TRBV14 with TRBJ2-7; TRBD2 matches 12 bases. Looked up from germline, CDR1 is SGHDN and CDR2 is FVKESK. The CDR3 is made up of 15 amino acids. With V trimmed by 2 bases and J by 5 bases, 4 bases remained unmatched. The full variable domain, its missing parts supplied by reference TRBV14 and TRBJ2-7, is EAGVTQFPSHSVIEKGQTVTLRCDPISGHDNLYWYRRVMGKEIKFLLHFVKESKQDESGMPNNRFLAERTGGTYSTLKVQPAELEDSGVYFCASSQTSGGPDEQYFGPGTRLTVT.